This T cell receptor beta chain came from a study of cytotoxic CD8 clonotypes in ibrutinib-treated CLL. For the study at large: Complete response was seen in 2 patients and partial in some 25; around twelve progressed and roughly 14 stayed remitted after a median around 68 months.

Points from the study as a whole: T-cell clonality at baseline went above that of age-matched healthy donors and rose and fell with circulating CD8+ T-cell counts.

PBMCs that had been cryopreserved were the source of approximately 1.8 micrograms of genomic DNA for TCR beta libraries. V was shortened by 7 bases and J by 0 bases, with 12 bases between the two germline ends. From germline, CDR1 is MNHNY and CDR2 SVGAGI (reference sequence). CDR3 length equals 15 residues. The data were produced by immunoSEQ multiplex PCR, yet TCRdb's version contains in-frame clones alone and is incomplete. The repertoire holds 15,000 or so clones, with approximately 60% as singletons. On this clone itself: Its antigen remains unknown.

Source: PBMCs, taken after 12 months of ibrutinib treatment. The chain couples TRBV6-6 to TRBJ2-2; TRBD1 might be the D (6 bases). This TCR derives from a human donor with chronic lymphocytic leukemia. CDR3 DNA: TGTGCCAGCAACCCGACAGGCGCGAACACCGGGGAGCTGTTTTTT. Amino acid sequence: CASNPTGANTGELFF.